This is a list of T cell receptor beta chains from one sample in a study of blood T cell repertoires in COVID-19. Method: immunoSEQ multiplex PCR; TCRdb's copy keeps in-frame clones and lacks some. The sample holds 150,000 to 200,000 clones, 75% to 90% seen once. The sample was PBMCs or T cells enriched from blood (not recorded which). The receptors stem from a woman aged 60-70 years who had recovered from COVID-19. Each CDR3 is given with its conserved first and last residue. The D gene is left open where the match is weak. Rows give clone size only sometimes, using once, few, many, or a class for an expanded clone.

TRBV15	TRBD2	-	TRBJ2-1	CATSRPSGGLAGHEQFF	TGTGCCACCAGCAGACCCTCGGGGGGGCTAGCGGGCCATGAGCAGTTCTTC
TRBV27	TRBD2	once	TRBJ2-7	CASSPGTSGREQYF	TGTGCCAGCAGTCCCGGGACTAGCGGGAGGGAGCAGTACTTC
TRBV11-3	-	few	TRBJ1-1	CASSSRGPDTEAFF	TGTGCCAGCAGCTCCAGGGGCCCTGACACTGAAGCTTTCTTT
TRBV5-1	TRBD1	-	TRBJ1-6	CASSIQGLSYNSPLHF	TGCGCCAGCAGCATACAGGGGCTCTCCTATAATTCACCCCTCCACTTT
TRBV7-2	-	-	TRBJ2-5	CASSLDGGASKTQYF	TGTGCCAGCAGCTTAGATGGGGGCGCGTCAAAGACCCAGTACTTC
TRBV12-3/TRBV12-4	-	-	TRBJ2-1	CASSYRGEQFF	TGTGCCAGCAGTTATAGGGGTGAGCAGTTCTTC
TRBV7-2	-	-	TRBJ2-7	CASSLGQGGYEQYF	TGTGCCAGCAGCTTAGGACAGGGAGGCTACGAGCAGTACTTC
TRBV2	-	once	TRBJ2-7	CASKRDTNYEQYF	TGTGCCAGCAAGCGGGACACAAATTACGAGCAGTACTTC
TRBV30	-	-	TRBJ1-6	CAWKLERTYNSPLHF	TGTGCCTGGAAGTTGGAGAGGACCTATAATTCACCCCTCCACTTT
TRBV18	TRBD2	few	TRBJ2-7	CASSPVTPSGGSGYEQYF	TGTGCCAGCTCACCAGTGACCCCTAGCGGGGGGTCCGGGTACGAGCAGTACTTC
TRBV28	-	-	TRBJ1-6	CASSLSGGINSPLHF	TGTGCCAGCAGTTTATCAGGAGGGATTAATTCACCCCTCCACTTT
TRBV21-1	-	-	TRBJ1-1	CASTFVLREMNTEAFF	TGTGCCAGCACCTTCGTGTTGAGAGAGATGAACACTGAAGCTTTCTTT
TRBV9	-	-	TRBJ1-2	CASSLGRVYGYTF	TGTGCCAGCAGCTTAGGCAGGGTCTATGGCTACACCTTC
TRBV5-6	-	-	TRBJ2-3	CASSLSFTDTQYF	TGTGCCAGCAGCTTGAGCTTCACAGATACGCAGTATTTT
TRBV5-1	-	-	TRBJ2-5	CASSLGGRGETQYF	TGCGCCAGCAGCTTGGGGGGAAGGGGAGAGACCCAGTACTTC
TRBV5-1	TRBD2	-	TRBJ2-5	CASSLALAGGQETQYF	TGCGCCAGCAGCTTGGCGCTAGCGGGGGGGCAAGAGACCCAGTACTTC
TRBV5-1	-	-	TRBJ1-2	CASSLVTPGDYGYTF	TGCGCCAGCAGCTTGGTTACCCCGGGGGATTATGGCTACACCTTC
TRBV10-2	-	-	TRBJ1-1	CASSPQGNTEAFF	TGCGCCAGCAGCCCACAGGGAAACACTGAAGCTTTCTTT
TRBV7-9	TRBD1	-	TRBJ1-2	CASSPGQASYGYTF	TGTGCCAGCAGCCCGGGACAGGCTTCGTATGGCTACACCTTC
TRBV27	-	-	TRBJ2-2	CASSLDLGVSGELFF	TGTGCCAGCAGCCTTGACCTCGGGGTCTCCGGGGAGCTGTTTTTT
TRBV2	-	-	TRBJ2-7	CASQFSYEQYF	TGTGCCAGCCAATTTTCCTACGAGCAGTACTTC
TRBV14	TRBD1	once	TRBJ2-3	CASSPGTGGTDTQYF	TGTGCCAGCAGCCCGGGCACAGGGGGCACAGATACGCAGTATTTT
TRBV2	-	-	TRBJ2-5	CASSAITGSQETQYF	TGTGCCAGCAGCGCTATAACAGGTTCCCAAGAGACCCAGTACTTC
TRBV4-1	-	-	TRBJ1-2	CASSHLGRARESYGYTF	TGCGCCAGCAGCCACCTAGGGAGGGCCAGGGAGAGCTATGGCTACACCTTC
TRBV6-5	TRBD1	-	TRBJ1-2	CASRPDRVSGYTF	TGTGCCAGCAGGCCCGACAGGGTAAGCGGCTACACCTTC
TRBV7-3	-	-	TRBJ1-6	CASSSGRNSPLHF	TGTGCCAGCTCGTCAGGGAGGAATTCACCCCTCCACTTT
TRBV28	TRBD1	-	TRBJ2-7	CASSSLDRGTNEQYF	TGTGCCAGCAGTTCCCTCGACAGGGGTACCAACGAGCAGTACTTC
TRBV19	-	-	TRBJ2-3	CASKWRHTQYF	TGTGCCAGTAAGTGGAGACATACGCAGTATTTT
TRBV27	-	-	TRBJ1-5	CASSLRGGDSNQPQHF	TGTGCCAGCAGTTTACGGGGAGGGGATAGCAATCAGCCCCAGCATTTT
TRBV2	-	-	TRBJ1-2	CASSVEGGYTF	TGTGCCAGCAGTGTCGAGGGAGGCTACACCTTC
TRBV7-9	-	-	TRBJ2-1	CASSLAGGVNEQFF	TGTGCCAGCAGCTTAGCGGGAGGAGTCAATGAGCAGTTCTTC